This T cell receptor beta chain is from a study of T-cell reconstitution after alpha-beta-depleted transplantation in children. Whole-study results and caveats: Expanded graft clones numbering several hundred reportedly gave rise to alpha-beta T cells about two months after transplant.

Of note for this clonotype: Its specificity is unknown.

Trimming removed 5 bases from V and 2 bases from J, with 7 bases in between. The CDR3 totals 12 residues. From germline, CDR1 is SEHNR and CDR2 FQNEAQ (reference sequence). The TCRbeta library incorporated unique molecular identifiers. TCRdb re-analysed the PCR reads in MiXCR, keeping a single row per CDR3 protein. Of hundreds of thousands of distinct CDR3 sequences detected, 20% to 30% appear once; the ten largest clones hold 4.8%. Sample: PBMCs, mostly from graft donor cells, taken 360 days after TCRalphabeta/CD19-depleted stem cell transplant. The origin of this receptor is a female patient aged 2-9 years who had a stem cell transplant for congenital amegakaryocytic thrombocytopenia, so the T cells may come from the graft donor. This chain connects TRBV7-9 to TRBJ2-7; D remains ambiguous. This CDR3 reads CASSHQAYEQYF. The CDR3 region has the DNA TGTGCCAGCAGCCATCAAGCCTACGAGCAGTACTTC.